The clone carrying this T cell receptor beta chain was counted ten times or more. Its antigen is unidentified. Unsorted whole blood supplied the blood RNA, and germline DNA was isolated too. These data originate in a study of tumor-infiltrating lymphocytes in primary liver carcinoma. Regarding the study as a whole: Tumor-adjacent and tumor-blood pairs shared less of their repertoires than tumor region pairs shared. Since the samples were bulk and unsorted, the CD4+ and CD8+ repertoires were not compared.

Researchers generated TCR beta cDNA from roughly 510 ng of total RNA, relying on a constant-region primer. Amplification in three nested multiplex PCR rounds with slightly modified ARM-PCR gave rise to TCR beta libraries. TCRdb independently ran MiXCR on the multiplex PCR reads; one entry per CDR3 protein. Here the sample spans approximately 340,000 distinct CDR3 sequences, 65% being singletons. The sample consisted of peripheral blood. The clonotype originates from a middle-aged man with primary liver carcinoma and hepatitis B virus infection.

In DNA form, the CDR3 reads TGTGCCAGCAGCATAGCGGGAGCGGGGCTGGATACGCAGTATTTT. It is translated as CASSIAGAGLDTQYF. The rearrangement joins TRBV12-3 or TRBV12-4 to TRBJ2-3; 9 nucleotides line up with TRBD2. The V gene end was trimmed by 6 bases and the J gene end by 6 bases; junction bases not matched to a gene: 10. The CDR3 contains 15 residues.